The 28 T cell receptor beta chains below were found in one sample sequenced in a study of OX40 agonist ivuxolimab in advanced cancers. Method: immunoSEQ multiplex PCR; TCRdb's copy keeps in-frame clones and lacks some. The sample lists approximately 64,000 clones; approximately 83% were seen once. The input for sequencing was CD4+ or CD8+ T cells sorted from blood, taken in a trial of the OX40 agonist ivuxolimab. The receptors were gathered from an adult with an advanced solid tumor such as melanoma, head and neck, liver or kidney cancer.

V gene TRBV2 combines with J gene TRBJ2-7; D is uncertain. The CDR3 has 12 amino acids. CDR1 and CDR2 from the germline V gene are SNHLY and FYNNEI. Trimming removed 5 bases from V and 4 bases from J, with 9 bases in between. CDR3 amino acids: CASSQYSYEQYF. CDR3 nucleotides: TGTGCCAGCAGTCAATACAGTTACGAGCAGTACTTC.

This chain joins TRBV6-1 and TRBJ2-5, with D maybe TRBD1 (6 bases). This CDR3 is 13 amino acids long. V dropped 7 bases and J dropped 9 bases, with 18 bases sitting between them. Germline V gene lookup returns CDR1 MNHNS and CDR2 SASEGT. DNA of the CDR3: TGTGCCAGCAAGTTGGACAGCGTTTCGGCCCAGTACTTC. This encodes CASKLDSVSAQYF.

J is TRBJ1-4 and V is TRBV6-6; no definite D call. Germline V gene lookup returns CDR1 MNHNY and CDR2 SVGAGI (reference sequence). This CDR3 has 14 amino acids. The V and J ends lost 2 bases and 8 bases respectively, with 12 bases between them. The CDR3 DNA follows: TGTGCCAGCAGTTACGCGGGGTCTGGCGAAAAACTGTTTTTT. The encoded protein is CASSYAGSGEKLFF.

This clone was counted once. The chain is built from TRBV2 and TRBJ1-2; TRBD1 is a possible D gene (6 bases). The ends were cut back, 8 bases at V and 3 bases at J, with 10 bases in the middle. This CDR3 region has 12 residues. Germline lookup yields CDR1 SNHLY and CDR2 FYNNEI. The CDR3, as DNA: TGTGCCAGCGGGGGGGCGGACTATGGCTACACCTTC. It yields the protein CASGGADYGYTF. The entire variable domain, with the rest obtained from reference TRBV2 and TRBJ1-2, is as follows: EPEVTQTPSHQVTQMGQEVILRCVPISNHLYFYWYRQILGQKVEFLVSFYNNEISEKSEIFDDQFSVERPDGSNFTLKIRSTKLEDSAMYFCASGGADYGYTFGSGTRLTVV.

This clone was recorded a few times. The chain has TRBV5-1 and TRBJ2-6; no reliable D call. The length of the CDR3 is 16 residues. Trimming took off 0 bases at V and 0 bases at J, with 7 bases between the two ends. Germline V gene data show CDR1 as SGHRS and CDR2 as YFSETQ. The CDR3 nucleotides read TGCGCCAGCAGCTTGGATGTCGGCTCTGGGGCCAACGTCCTGACTTTC. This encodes CASSLDVGSGANVLTF.

CDR3 nucleotides: TGTGCCATCAAAGCGGGGAACACTGAAGCTTTCTTT. It yields the protein CAIKAGNTEAFF. The chain has TRBV10-3 and TRBJ1-1; no definite D call. V was cut by 7 bases and J by 1 base, with 7 bases left in between. Germline CDR1 and CDR2: ENHRY and SYGVKD. CDR3 length: 12 residues.

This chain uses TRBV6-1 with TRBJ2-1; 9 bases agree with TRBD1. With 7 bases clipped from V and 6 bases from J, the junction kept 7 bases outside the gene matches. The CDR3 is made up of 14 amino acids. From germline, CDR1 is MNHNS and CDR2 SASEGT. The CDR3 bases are TGTGCCAGCAAGCCCAGGGACAGGGTCAATGAGCAGTTCTTC. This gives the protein CASKPRDRVNEQFF.

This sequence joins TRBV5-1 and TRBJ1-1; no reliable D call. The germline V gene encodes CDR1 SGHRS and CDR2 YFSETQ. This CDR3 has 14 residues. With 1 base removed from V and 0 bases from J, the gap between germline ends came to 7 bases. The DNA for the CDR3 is TGCGCCAGCAGCTTGCAGCACTTGAACACTGAAGCTTTCTTT. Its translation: CASSLQHLNTEAFF.

As DNA, the CDR3 is TGTGCCAGCAGCTTGGAGACGGGACAGGGGTCTGGCTACACCTTC. It specifies CASSLETGQGSGYTF. The chain joins TRBV5-8 to TRBJ1-2; the match to TRBD1 covers 10 bases. CDR1 is SGHTS, CDR2 YDEGEE, per germline. With V trimmed by 0 bases and J by 7 bases, 6 bases remained unmatched. CDR3 length: 15 residues.

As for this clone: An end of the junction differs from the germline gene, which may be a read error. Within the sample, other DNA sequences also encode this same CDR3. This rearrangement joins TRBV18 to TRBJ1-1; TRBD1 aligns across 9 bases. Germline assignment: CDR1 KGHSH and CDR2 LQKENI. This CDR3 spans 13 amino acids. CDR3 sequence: CASSPKGQGEAFF. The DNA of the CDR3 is TGTGCCAGCTCACCAAAGGGACAGGGAGAAGCTTTCTTC.

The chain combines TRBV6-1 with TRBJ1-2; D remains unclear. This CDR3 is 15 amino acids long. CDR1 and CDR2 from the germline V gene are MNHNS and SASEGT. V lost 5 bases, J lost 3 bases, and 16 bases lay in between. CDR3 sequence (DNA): TGTGCCAGCAGTCCAAACCTCGCAGCGGACTATGGCTACACCTTC. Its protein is CASSPNLAADYGYTF.

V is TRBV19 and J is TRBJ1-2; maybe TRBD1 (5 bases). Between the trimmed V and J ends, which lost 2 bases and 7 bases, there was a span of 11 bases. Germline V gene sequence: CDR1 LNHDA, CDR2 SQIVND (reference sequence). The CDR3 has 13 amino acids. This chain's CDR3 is CASSIRTGTGYTF. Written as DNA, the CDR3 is TGTGCCAGTAGTATAAGGACCGGGACTGGCTACACCTTC.

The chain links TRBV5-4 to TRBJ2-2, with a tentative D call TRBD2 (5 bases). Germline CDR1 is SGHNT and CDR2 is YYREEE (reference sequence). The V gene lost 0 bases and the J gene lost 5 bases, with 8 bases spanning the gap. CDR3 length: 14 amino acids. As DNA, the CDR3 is TGTGCCAGCAGCTTGGAAACGGGGACCGGGGAGCTGTTTTTT. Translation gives CASSLETGTGELFF.

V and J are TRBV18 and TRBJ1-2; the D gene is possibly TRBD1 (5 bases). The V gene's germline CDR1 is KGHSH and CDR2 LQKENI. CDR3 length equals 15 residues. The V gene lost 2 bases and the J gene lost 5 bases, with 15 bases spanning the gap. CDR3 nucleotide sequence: TGTGCCAGCTCACCAGAAACACAGGCCACGTATGGCTACACCTTC. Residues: CASSPETQATYGYTF.

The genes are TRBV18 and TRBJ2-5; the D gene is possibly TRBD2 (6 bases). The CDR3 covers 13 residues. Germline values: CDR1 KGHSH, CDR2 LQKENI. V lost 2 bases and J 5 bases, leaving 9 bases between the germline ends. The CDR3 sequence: CASSPGGYETQYF. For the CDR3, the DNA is TGTGCCAGCTCACCAGGGGGGTATGAGACCCAGTACTTC.

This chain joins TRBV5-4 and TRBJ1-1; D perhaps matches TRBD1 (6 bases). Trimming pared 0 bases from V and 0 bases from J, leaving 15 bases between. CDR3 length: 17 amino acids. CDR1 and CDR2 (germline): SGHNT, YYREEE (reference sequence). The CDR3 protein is CASSLGGGGPMNTEAFF. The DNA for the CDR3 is TGTGCCAGCAGCTTGGGCGGAGGGGGGCCCATGAACACTGAAGCTTTCTTT.

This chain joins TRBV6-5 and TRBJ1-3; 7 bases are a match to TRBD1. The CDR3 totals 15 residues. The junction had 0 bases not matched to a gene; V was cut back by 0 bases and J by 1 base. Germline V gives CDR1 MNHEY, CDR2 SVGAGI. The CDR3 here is CASSYSRGSGNTIYF. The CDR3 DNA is TGTGCCAGCAGTTACTCCAGGGGGTCTGGAAACACCATATATTTT.

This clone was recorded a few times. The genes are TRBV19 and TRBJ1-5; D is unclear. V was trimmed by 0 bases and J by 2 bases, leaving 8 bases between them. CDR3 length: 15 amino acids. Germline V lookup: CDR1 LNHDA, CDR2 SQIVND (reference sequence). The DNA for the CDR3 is TGTGCCAGTAGTATAGACACGGCGCGCAATCAGCCCCAGCATTTT. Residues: CASSIDTARNQPQHF. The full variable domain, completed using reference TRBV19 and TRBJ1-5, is DGGITQSPKYLFRKEGQNVTLSCEQNLNHDAMYWYRQDPGQGLRLIYYSQIVNDFQKGDIAEGYSVSREKKESFPLTVTSAQKNPTAFYLCASSIDTARNQPQHFGDGTRLSIL.

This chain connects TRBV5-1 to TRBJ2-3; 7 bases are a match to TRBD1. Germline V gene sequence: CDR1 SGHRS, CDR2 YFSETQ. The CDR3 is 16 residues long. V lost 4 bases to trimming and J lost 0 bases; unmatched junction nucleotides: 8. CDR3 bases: TGCGCCAGCAGCCCGGTACAGGGGTCTAGCACAGATACGCAGTATTTT. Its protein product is CASSPVQGSSTDTQYF.

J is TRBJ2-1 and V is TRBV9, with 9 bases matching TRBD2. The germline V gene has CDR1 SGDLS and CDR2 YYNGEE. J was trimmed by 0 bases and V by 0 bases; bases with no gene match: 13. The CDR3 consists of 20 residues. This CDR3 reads CASSVAGGGALQSSYNEQFF. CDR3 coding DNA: TGTGCCAGCAGCGTAGCTGGCGGGGGGGCATTACAAAGCTCCTACAATGAGCAGTTCTTC.

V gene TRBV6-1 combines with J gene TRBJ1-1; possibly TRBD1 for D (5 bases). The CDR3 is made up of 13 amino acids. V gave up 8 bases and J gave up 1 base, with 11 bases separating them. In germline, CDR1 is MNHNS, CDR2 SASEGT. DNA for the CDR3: TGTGCCAGCCCCGGACACCCGAACACTGAAGCTTTCTTT. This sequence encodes CASPGHPNTEAFF.

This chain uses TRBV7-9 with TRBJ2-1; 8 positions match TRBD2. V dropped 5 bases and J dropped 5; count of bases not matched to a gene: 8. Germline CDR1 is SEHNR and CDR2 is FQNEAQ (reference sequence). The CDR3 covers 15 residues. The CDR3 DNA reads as TGTGCCAGCAGCAAGAGCGGGGGTCCTGACAATGAGCAGTTCTTC. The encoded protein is CASSKSGGPDNEQFF.

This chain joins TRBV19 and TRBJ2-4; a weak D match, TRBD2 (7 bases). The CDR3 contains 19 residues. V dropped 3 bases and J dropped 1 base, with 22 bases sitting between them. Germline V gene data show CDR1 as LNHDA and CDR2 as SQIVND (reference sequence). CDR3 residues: CASSIRGGGPERAKNIQYF. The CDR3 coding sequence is TGTGCCAGTAGTATTCGGGGCGGGGGCCCGGAGAGGGCCAAAAACATTCAGTACTTC.

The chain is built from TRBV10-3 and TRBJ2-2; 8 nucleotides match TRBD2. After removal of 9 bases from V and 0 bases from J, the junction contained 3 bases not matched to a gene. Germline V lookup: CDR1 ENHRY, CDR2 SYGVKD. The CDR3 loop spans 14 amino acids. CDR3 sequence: CAILGLANTGELFF. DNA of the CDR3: TGTGCCATACTGGGACTAGCGAACACCGGGGAGCTGTTTTTT.

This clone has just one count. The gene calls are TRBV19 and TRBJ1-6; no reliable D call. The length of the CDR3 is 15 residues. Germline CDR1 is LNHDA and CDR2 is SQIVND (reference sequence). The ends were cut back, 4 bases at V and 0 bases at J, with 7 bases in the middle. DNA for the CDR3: TGTGCCAGTAGTAGGACGGTCTCCTATAATTCACCCCTCCACTTT. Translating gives CASSRTVSYNSPLHF.

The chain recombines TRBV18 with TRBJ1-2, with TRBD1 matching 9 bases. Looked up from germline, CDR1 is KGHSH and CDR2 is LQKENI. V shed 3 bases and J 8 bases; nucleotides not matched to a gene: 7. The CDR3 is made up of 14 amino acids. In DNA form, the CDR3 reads TGTGCCAGCTCACCGGCAGGGACAGGGTTAGGCTACACCTTC. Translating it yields CASSPAGTGLGYTF.

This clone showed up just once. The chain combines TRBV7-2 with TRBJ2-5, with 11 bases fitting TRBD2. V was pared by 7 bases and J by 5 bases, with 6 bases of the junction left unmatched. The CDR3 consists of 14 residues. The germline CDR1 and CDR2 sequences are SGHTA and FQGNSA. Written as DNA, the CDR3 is TGTGCCAGCAACCTACTAGCGGGAGACGAGACCCAGTACTTC. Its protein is CASNLLAGDETQYF.

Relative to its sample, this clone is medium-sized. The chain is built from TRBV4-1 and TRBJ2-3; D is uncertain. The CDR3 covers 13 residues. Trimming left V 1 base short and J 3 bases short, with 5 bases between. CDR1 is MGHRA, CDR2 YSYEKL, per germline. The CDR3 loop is CASSQARTDTQYF. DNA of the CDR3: TGCGCCAGCAGCCAAGCCAGGACAGATACGCAGTATTTT.